One T cell receptor beta chain is described in this entry. The sample belongs to a study of control samples from healthy donors and cancer patients. The data were produced by immunoSEQ multiplex PCR, yet TCRdb's version contains in-frame clones alone and is incomplete. The repertoire holds 150,000 to 180,000 clones, with approximately 94% as singletons. In germline, CDR1 is MNHNS, CDR2 SASEGT. This CDR3 has 15 residues. The V end was cut by 3 bases, the J end by 4 bases, with 15 bases between. The chain employs TRBV6-1 and TRBJ1-2; D possibly corresponds to TRBD1 (5 bases). This sequence was found in a man between 35 and 55 years old in good health. Sequencing was done on a sample of blood. The CDR3 protein is CASSDPGDLVYGYTF. CDR3 bases: TGTGCCAGCAGTGATCCGGGGGACCTAGTCTATGGCTACACCTTC.